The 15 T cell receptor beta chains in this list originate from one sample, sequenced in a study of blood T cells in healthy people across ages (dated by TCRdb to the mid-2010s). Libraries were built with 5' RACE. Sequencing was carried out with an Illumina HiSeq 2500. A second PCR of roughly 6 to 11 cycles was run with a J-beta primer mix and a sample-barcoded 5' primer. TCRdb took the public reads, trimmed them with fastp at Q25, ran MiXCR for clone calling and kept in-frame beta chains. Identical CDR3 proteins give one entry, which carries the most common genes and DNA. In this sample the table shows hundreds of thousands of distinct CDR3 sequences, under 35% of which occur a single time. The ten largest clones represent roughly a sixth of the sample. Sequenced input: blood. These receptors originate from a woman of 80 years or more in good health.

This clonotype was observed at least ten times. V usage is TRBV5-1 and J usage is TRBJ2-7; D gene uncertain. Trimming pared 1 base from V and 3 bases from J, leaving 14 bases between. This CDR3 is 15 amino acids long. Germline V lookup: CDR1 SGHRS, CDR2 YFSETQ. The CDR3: CASSLSPLSDYEQYF. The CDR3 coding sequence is TGCGCCAGCAGCTTGTCTCCCCTATCTGACTACGAGCAGTACTTC.

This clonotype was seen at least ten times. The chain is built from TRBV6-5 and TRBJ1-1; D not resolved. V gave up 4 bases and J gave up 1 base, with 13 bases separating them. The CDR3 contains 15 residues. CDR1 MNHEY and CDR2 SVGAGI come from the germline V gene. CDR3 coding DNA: TGTGCCAGCAGTTTAGGGCGGCGGGGGAACACTGAAGCTTTCTTT. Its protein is CASSLGRRGNTEAFF.

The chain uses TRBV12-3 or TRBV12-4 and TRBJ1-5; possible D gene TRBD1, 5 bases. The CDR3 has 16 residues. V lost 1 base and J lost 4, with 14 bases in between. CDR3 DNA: TGTGCCAGCAGTTTAGGGGACGGAAGGGTGAATCAGCCCCAGCATTTT. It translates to CASSLGDGRVNQPQHF.

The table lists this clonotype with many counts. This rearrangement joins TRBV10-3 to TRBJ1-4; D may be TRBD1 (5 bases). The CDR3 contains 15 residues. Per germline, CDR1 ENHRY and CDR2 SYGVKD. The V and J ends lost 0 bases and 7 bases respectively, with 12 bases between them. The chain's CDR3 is CAISESSGAGEKLFF. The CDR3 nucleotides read TGTGCCATCAGTGAGTCCTCCGGGGCCGGTGAAAAACTGTTTTTT.

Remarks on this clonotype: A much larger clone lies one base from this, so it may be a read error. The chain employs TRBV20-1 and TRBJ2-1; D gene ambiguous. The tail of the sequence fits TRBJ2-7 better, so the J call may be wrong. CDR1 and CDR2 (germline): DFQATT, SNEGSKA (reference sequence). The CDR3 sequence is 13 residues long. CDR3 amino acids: CSASLGNYNEQYF. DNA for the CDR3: TGCAGTGCTAGCTTGGGAAACTACAATGAGCAGTACTTC.

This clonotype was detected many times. The CDR3 sequence: CASRPPGAETQYF. In nucleotides, the CDR3 is TGTGCCAGCAGGCCTCCGGGGGCGGAGACCCAGTACTTC. The chain has TRBV12-3 or TRBV12-4 and TRBJ2-5; D is perhaps TRBD1 or TRBD2 (6 bases each). The V end was cut by 6 bases, the J end by 5 bases, with 13 bases between. This CDR3 spans 13 amino acids.

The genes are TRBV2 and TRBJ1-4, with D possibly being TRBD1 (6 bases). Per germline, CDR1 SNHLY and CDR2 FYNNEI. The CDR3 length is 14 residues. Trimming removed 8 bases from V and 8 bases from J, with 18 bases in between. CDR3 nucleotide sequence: TGTGCCAGCCTCGGACAGACGGTTAAAGAAAAACTGTTTTTT. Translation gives CASLGQTVKEKLFF.

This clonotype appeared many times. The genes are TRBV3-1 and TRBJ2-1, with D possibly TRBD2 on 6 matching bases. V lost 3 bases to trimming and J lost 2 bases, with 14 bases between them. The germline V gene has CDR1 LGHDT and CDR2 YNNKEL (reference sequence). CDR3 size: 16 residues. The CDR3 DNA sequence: TGTGCCAGCAGCCACCTAGGGCGGGGCGCCTACAATGAGCAGTTCTTC. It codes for CASSHLGRGAYNEQFF.

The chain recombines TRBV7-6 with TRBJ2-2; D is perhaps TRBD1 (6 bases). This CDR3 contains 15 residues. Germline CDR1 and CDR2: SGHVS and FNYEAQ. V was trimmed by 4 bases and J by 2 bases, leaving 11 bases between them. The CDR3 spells CASSSQQGNTGELFF. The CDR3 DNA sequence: TGTGCCAGCAGCTCGCAACAGGGTAACACCGGGGAGCTGTTTTTT.

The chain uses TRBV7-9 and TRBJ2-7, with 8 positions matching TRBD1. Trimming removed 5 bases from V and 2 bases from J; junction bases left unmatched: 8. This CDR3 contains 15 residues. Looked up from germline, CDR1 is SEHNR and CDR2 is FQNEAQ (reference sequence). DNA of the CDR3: TGTGCCAGCAGCACGTTGGGGGACAGGACCTACGAGCAGTACTTC. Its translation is CASSTLGDRTYEQYF.

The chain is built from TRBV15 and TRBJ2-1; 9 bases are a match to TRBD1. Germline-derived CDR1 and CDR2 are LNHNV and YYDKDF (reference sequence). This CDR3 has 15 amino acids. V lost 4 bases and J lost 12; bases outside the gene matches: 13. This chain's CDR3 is CATSTRGQGRSVQFF. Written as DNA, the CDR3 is TGTGCCACCAGCACCAGAGGACAGGGGAGGAGCGTGCAGTTCTTC.

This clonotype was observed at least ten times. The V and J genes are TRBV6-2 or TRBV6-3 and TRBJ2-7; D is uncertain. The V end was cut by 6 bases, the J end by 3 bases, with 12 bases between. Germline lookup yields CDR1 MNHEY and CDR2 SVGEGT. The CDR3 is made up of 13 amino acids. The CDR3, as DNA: TGTGCCAGCAGCCTAGACACCTACTACGAGCAGTACTTC. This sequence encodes CASSLDTYYEQYF.

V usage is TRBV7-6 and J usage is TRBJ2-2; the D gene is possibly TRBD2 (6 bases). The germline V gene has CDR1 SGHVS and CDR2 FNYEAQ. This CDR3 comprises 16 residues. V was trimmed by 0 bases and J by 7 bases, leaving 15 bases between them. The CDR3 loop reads CASSLAHGQGGGELFF. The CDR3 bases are TGTGCCAGCAGCTTAGCGCATGGGCAGGGAGGCGGGGAGCTGTTTTTT.

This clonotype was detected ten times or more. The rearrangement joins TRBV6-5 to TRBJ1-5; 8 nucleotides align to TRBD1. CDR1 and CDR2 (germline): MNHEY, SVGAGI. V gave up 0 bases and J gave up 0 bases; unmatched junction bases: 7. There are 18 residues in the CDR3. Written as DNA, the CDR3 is TGTGCCAGCAGTTACTCGACAGGGGCGGTTGTTAGCAATCAGCCCCAGCATTTT. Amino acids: CASSYSTGAVVSNQPQHF.

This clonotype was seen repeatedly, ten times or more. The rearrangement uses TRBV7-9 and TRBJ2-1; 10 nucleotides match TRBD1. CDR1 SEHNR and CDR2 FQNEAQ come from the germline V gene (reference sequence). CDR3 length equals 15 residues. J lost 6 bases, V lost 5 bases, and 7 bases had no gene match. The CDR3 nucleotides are TGTGCCAGCAGCCCGGGACAGGGGAACCCCAATGAGCAGTTCTTC. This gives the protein CASSPGQGNPNEQFF.